This T cell receptor beta chain derives from a study of CD8 T cells in Susac syndrome (dated 2019 in TCRdb). Study-wide context: Repertoire sequencing was used to test whether CD8+ T cell activation and differentiation in Susac syndrome was antigen driven.

Peripheral blood CD8+ and CD4+ T cells from healthy donors, Susac syndrome patients and multiple sclerosis patients were profiled by high-throughput TCR beta sequencing. Treatment-naive patients with stable or active relapsing-remitting disease fulfilling revised McDonald criteria were used as multiple sclerosis controls. CD8+ TEMRA cells were enriched by FACS, while bulk CD8+ and CD4+ T cells were purified by magnetic negative isolation. Blood was collected in EDTA tubes and processed within 24 hours, with PBMCs isolated through density gradient centrifugation. PBMCs destined for TCR sequencing were cryopreserved in liquid nitrogen and later thawed in a 37 °C water bath. The sorted or isolated CD4+, CD8+ and CD8+ TEMRA cells reached a purity of at least 90%. In regard to this clonotype: What antigen it recognizes has not been identified. No base-level quality is on record; no much larger clone is a single base apart.

RNA was extracted using the RNeasy kit, and roughly 0.45 to 1 ug of the RNA was reverse transcribed with random hexamers. The immunoSEQ multiplex PCR assay, covering 54 Vbeta and 13 Jbeta segments, was used to amplify TCR beta CDR3 regions. PCR amplification bias was corrected by using a synthetic template baseline for primer optimization and computational correction. The paper's data handling went like this. Reads were annotated to V, D and J genes according to IMGT and were analyzed with immunoSEQ Analyzer, with only productive sequences retained. Clonality was computed as one minus Shannon entropy normalized by log2 of the number of productive unique sequences. For each patient and control, public and private clones were evaluated among the 100 most prevalent clones. A clone was defined as Susac-specific if it was absent from the healthy and MS cohorts, from over 1,000 published viral clones and from other ImmuneACCESS disease sequences. The raw public reads went through TCRdb reprocessing: fastp at Q25, MiXCR clone calling, in-frame beta chains kept. Rows matching on CDR3 protein sequence are summarized as one entry with the most common DNA and genes. TCRdb's processing, not the authors' own work, is the source of the V and J calls. This sample holds roughly 180,000 distinct CDR3 sequences; approximately 93% were observed only once. 0.09% to 0.1% of the sample rests with the top ten.

General findings and caveats noted by the study authors: The number of individuals in the TCR sequencing and HLA analysis was acknowledged as relatively small.

The cysteine opens and the phenylalanine closes a CDR3 of 14 amino acids. Only the CDR3 portion is preserved as DNA: 42 bases, with reading frame beginning at the first base. After removal of 3 bases from V and 10 bases from J, the junction retains 13 bases not matched to a gene. The germline V gene (reference sequence) gives CDR1 as DFQATT and CDR2 as SNEGSKA. The receptor chain draws on TRBV20-1 and TRBJ1-1; 8 junctional bases match TRBD1. This clonotype originated in a human donor with multiple sclerosis. Specimen: CD4+ T cells from PBMCs. The CDR3 reads as follows: CSASPTGEWFGAFF. The DNA sequence follows: TGCAGTGCTAGCCCGACAGGGGAATGGTTCGGAGCTTTCTTT.